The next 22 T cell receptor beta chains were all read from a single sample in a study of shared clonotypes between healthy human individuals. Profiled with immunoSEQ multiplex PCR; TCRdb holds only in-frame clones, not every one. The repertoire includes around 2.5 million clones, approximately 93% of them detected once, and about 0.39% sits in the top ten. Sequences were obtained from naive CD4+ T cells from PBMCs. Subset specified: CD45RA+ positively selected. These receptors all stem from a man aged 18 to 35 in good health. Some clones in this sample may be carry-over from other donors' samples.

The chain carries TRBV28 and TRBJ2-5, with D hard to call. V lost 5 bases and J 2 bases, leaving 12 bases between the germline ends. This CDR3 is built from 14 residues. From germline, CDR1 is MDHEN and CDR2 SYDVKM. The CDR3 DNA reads TGTGCCAGCAGTGCTACCGGTGCACAAGAGACCCAGTACTTC. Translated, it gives CASSATGAQETQYF.

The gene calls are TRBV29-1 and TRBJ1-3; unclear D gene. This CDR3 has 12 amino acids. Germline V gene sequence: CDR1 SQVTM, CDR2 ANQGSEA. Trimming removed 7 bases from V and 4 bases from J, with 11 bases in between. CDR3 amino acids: CSARGWGNTIYF. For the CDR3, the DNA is TGCAGCGCCCGCGGATGGGGAAACACCATATATTTT.

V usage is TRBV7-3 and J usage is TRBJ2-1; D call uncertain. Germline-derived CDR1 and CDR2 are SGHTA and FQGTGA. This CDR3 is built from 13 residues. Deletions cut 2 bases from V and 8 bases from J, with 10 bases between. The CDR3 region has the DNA TGTGCCAGCAGCTTAGGAGCGATACATGAGCAGTTCTTC. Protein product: CASSLGAIHEQFF.

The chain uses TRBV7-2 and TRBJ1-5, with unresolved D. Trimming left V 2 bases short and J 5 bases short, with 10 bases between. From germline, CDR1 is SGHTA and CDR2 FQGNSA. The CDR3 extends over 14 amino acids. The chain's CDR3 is CASSLTAGDQPQHF. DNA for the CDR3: TGTGCCAGCAGCTTAACCGCCGGGGATCAGCCCCAGCATTTT.

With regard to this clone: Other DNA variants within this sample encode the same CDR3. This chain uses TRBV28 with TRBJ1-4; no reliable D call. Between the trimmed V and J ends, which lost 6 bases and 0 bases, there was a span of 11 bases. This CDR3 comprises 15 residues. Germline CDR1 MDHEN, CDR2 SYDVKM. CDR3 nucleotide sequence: TGTGCCAGCAGCTCAACGCCTGCAACTAATGAAAAACTGTTTTTT. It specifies CASSSTPATNEKLFF.

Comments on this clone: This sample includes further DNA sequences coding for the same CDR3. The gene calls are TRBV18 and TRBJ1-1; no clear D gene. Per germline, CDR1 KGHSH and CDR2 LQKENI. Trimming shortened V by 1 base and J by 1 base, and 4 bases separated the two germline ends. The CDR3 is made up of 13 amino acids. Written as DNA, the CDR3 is TGTGCCAGCTCACCACAAAGGAACACTGAAGCTTTCTTT. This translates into CASSPQRNTEAFF.

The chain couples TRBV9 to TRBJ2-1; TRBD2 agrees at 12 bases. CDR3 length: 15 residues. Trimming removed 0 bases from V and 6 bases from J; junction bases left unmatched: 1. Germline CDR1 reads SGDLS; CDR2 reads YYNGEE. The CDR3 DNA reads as TGTGCCAGCAGCGTAGCTAGCGGGAGGGCCAATGAGCAGTTCTTC. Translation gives CASSVASGRANEQFF.

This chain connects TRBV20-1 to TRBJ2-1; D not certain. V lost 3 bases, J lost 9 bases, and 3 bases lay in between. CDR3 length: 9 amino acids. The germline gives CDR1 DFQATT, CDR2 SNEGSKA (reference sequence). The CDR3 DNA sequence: TGCAGTGCTAGCAGTGAGCAGTTCTTC. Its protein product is CSASSEQFF.

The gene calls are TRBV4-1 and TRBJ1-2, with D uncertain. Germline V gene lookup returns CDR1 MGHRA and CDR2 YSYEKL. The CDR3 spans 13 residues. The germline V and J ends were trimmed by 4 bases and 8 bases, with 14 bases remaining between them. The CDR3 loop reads CASSPGRRSGYTF. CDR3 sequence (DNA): TGCGCCAGCAGCCCCGGACGACGGAGCGGCTACACCTTC.

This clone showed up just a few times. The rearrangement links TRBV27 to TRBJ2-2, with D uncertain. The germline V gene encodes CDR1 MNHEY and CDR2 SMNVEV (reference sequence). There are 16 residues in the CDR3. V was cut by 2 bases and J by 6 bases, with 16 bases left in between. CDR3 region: CASSLRQVAEAGELFF. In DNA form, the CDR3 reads TGTGCCAGCAGTTTAAGGCAGGTGGCCGAGGCCGGGGAGCTGTTTTTT.

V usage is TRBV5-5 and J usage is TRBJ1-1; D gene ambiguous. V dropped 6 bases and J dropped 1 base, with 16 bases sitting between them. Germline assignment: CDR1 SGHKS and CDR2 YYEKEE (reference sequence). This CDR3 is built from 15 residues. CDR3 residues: CASTYRLGGNTEAFF. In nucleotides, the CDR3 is TGTGCCAGCACCTATCGACTGGGTGGGAACACTGAAGCTTTCTTT.

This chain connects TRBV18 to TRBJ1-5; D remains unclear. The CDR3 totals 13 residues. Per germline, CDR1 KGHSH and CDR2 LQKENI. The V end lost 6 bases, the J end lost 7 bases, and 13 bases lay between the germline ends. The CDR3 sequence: CASSGWGKQPQHF. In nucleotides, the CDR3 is TGTGCCAGCTCGGGTTGGGGAAAACAGCCCCAGCATTTT.

Here the CDR3 reads CASSLVGSGALAGGYTF. CDR3 coding DNA: TGTGCCAGCAGCTTAGTAGGCTCAGGCGCTTTGGCTGGGGGCTACACCTTC. J is TRBJ1-2 and V is TRBV11-2, with no clear D. This CDR3 has 17 amino acids. With 1 base removed from V and 8 bases from J, the gap between germline ends came to 23 bases. Germline V lookup: CDR1 SGHAT, CDR2 FQNNGV.

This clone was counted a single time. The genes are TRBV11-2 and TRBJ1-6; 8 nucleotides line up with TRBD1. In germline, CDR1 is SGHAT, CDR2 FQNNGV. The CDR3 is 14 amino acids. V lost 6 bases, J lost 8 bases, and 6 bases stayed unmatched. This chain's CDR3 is CASRRDRSDSPLHF. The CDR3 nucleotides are TGTGCCAGCAGGAGGGACAGGTCCGATTCACCCCTCCACTTT.

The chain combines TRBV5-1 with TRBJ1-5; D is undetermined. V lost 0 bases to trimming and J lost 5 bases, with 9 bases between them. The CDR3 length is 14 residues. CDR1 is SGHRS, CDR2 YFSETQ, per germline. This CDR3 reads CASSLEPSYQPQHF. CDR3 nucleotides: TGCGCCAGCAGCTTGGAACCGAGTTATCAGCCCCAGCATTTT. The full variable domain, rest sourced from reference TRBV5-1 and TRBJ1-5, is KAGVTQTPRYLIKTRGQQVTLSCSPISGHRSVSWYQQTPGQGLQFLFEYFSETQRNKGNFPGRFSGRQFSNSRSEMNVSTLELGDSALYLCASSLEPSYQPQHFGDGTRLSIL.

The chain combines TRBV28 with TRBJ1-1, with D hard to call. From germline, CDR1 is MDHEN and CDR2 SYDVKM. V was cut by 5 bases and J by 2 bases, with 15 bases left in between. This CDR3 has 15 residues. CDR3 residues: CASSDVGRSNTEAFF. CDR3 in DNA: TGTGCCAGCAGTGACGTGGGCAGGAGCAACACTGAAGCTTTCTTT. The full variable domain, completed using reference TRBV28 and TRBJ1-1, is DVKVTQSSRYLVKRTGEKVFLECVQDMDHENMFWYRQDPGLGLRLIYFSYDVKMKEKGDIPEGYSVSREKKERFSLILESASTNQTSMYLCASSDVGRSNTEAFFGQGTRLTVV.

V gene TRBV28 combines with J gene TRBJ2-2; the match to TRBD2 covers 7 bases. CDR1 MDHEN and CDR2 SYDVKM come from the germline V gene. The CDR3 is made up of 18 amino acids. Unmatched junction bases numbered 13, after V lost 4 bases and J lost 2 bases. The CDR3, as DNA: TGTGCCAGCAGTTGGGGGGGACCACTCTCACAAAACACCGGGGAGCTGTTTTTT. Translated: CASSWGGPLSQNTGELFF.

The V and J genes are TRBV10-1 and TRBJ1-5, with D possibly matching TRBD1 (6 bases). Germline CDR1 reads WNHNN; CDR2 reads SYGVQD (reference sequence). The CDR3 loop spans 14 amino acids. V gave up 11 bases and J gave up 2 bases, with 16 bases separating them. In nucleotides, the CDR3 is TGCGCCTCTAACAGGGTAGGTGGCAATCAGCCCCAGCATTTT. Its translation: CASNRVGGNQPQHF.

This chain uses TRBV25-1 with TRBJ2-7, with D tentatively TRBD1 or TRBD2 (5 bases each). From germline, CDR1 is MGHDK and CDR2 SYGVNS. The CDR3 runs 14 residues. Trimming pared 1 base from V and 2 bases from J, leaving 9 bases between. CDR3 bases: TGTGCCAGCAGTGAATTCGGGGCCACCTACGAGCAGTACTTC. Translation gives CASSEFGATYEQYF.

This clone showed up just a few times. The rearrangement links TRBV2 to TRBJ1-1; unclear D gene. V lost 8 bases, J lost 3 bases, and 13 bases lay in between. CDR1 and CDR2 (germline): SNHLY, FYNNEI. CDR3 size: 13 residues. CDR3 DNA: TGTGCCAGCTTGAATGAGGTCGACACTGAAGCTTTCTTT. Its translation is CASLNEVDTEAFF.

As DNA, the CDR3 is TGTGCCAGCAACCCTGGGGGGCGAGGTTACACAGATACGCAGTATTTT. It specifies CASNPGGRGYTDTQYF. The chain recombines TRBV28 with TRBJ2-3; D may correspond to TRBD1 or TRBD2 (6 bases each). V dropped 7 bases and J dropped 2 bases, with 19 bases sitting between them. The CDR3 is 16 residues long. Germline V lookup: CDR1 MDHEN, CDR2 SYDVKM.

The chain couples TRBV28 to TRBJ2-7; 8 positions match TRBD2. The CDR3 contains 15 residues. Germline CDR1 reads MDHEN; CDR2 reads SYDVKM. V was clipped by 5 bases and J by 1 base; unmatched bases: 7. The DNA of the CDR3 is TGTGCCAGCAGTCGAAGTACTAGCGGTTCCTACGAGCAGTACTTC. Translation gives CASSRSTSGSYEQYF.